This TCR beta chain appears in the sequencing data of a study of T cell repertoires in cytomegalovirus infection. In the study overall: The study used recently identified HLA-C-restricted and well-studied HLA-B-restricted CMV epitopes. A matching HLA type, together with CMV infection, was signaled by public TCR beta signatures.

Note on this clonotype: Its antigen remains unidentified.

The CDR3 consists of 15 residues. Germline V CDR1 and CDR2: LGHNA, YSLEER. V lost 1 base to trimming and J lost 10 bases, with 17 bases between them. TCRdb itself ran the reads through MiXCR, one entry per CDR3 protein. The sample has 100,000 to 150,000 distinct CDR3 sequences; over 25% are singletons. Study-wide findings and caveats: What dominated the ex vivo response were HLA-C-restricted CMV-specific TCR beta clonotypes. The cumulative frequency of public TCR beta families distinguished individuals who carried CMV together with the relevant HLA.

This TCR was sampled from a human donor in good health (CMV status not recorded). Some clones in this sample may be carry-over from other donors' samples. The material was CD8+ T cells from cultured PBMCs, obtained from culture after CMV antigen stimulation. The V call is TRBV4-3, the J call TRBJ2-1; D is perhaps TRBD1 (5 bases). The CDR3 DNA reads as TGCGCCAGCAGCCAAGGGGTGGCATGGACAAGGGAGCAGTTCTTC. This gives the protein CASSQGVAWTREQFF.